One and the same sample provided the 10 T cell receptor beta chains below, sequenced in a study of somatic mutations in cytotoxic T cells in rheumatoid arthritis. Generated by immunoSEQ multiplex PCR, the TCRdb table keeps only in-frame clones and is missing some. Of 8,000 or so clones in the sample, roughly 75% were seen once. Material for sequencing was CD8+ T cells sorted from blood. Source of these receptors: an adult with rheumatoid arthritis.

V is TRBV20-1 and J is TRBJ2-7, with 7 bases aligning to TRBD2. CDR3 length equals 11 residues. The V segment lost 3 bases and the J segment 7 bases; nucleotides outside the gene matches: 3. Germline lookup yields CDR1 DFQATT and CDR2 SNEGSKA (reference sequence). CDR3 sequence reads: CSASQGLEQYF. The CDR3 bases are TGCAGTGCTAGCCAGGGACTAGAGCAGTACTTC.

The chain employs TRBV19 and TRBJ1-1; TRBD1 might be the D (5 bases). Looked up from germline, CDR1 is LNHDA and CDR2 is SQIVND (reference sequence). Trimming shortened V by 0 bases and J by 1 base, and 9 bases separated the two germline ends. The CDR3 is 15 amino acids. CDR3 sequence reads: CASSIDRGENTEAFF. CDR3 in DNA: TGTGCCAGTAGTATAGATCGGGGGGAGAACACTGAAGCTTTCTTT.

The chain uses TRBV7-8 and TRBJ2-7; TRBD2 agrees at 8 bases. CDR3 length: 15 residues. The germline gives CDR1 SGHVS, CDR2 FQNEAQ. V was clipped by 6 bases and J by 7 bases; unmatched bases: 14. Here the CDR3 reads CASRGPNSGMGEQYF. In DNA form, the CDR3 reads TGTGCCAGCAGAGGACCTAATAGCGGGATGGGGGAGCAGTACTTC.

This chain links TRBV5-4 with TRBJ2-2, with D hard to call. Germline CDR1 SGHNT, CDR2 YYREEE (reference sequence). The length of the CDR3 is 15 residues. Trimming shortened V by 0 bases and J by 2 bases, and 8 bases separated the two germline ends. Here the CDR3 DNA reads TGTGCCAGCAGCTTGGGCCCTACTAACACCGGGGAGCTGTTTTTT. Amino acids: CASSLGPTNTGELFF.

The chain has TRBV6-1 and TRBJ2-1; no clear D gene. V was pared by 4 bases and J by 4 bases, with 14 bases between. This CDR3 contains 15 residues. Germline V CDR1 and CDR2: MNHNS, SASEGT. The CDR3 loop is CASSAEEMGYNEQFF. In nucleotides, the CDR3 is TGTGCCAGCAGTGCAGAGGAGATGGGGTACAATGAGCAGTTCTTC.

This clone was seen once. The chain carries TRBV27 and TRBJ2-1; no definite D call. The V gene lost 4 bases and the J gene lost 2 bases, with 9 bases spanning the gap. Germline assignment: CDR1 MNHEY and CDR2 SMNVEV (reference sequence). The CDR3 is 14 amino acids. As DNA, the CDR3 is TGTGCCAGCAGTTCTCTAGACCCCTACAATGAGCAGTTCTTC. This gives the protein CASSSLDPYNEQFF.

The chain combines TRBV19 with TRBJ1-1; 7 bases align to TRBD1. The CDR3 runs 18 residues. CDR1 and CDR2 (germline): LNHDA, SQIVND (reference sequence). With 3 bases clipped from V and 3 bases from J, the junction kept 16 bases outside the gene matches. Here the CDR3 reads CASSIPSQGQSIHTEAFF. The CDR3 nucleotides are TGTGCCAGTAGTATCCCTTCACAGGGGCAGTCGATACACACTGAAGCTTTCTTT.

The chain uses TRBV4-2 and TRBJ2-7; 10 bases match TRBD2. This CDR3 is built from 16 residues. The V and J ends lost 0 bases and 5 bases, in that order; junction bases with no gene match: 7. CDR1 and CDR2 (germline): LGHNA, YNFKEQ. The CDR3 spells CASSQDAASGSNEQYF. The DNA for the CDR3 is TGTGCCAGCAGCCAAGACGCGGCTAGCGGGAGCAACGAGCAGTACTTC.

Only one count was recorded for this clone. The chain uses TRBV9 and TRBJ2-5; D call uncertain. The germline V and J ends were trimmed by 2 bases and 4 bases, with 9 bases remaining between them. Germline lookup yields CDR1 SGDLS and CDR2 YYNGEE. The CDR3 totals 13 residues. The CDR3 DNA reads as TGTGCCAGCAGCGTCCAGGCAGGAGAGACCCAGTACTTC. Its protein product is CASSVQAGETQYF.

The sample holds a few counts of this clone. This chain joins TRBV6-5 and TRBJ2-1; D possibly corresponds to TRBD2 (6 bases). V lost 6 bases and J 2 bases, leaving 14 bases between the germline ends. CDR3 length equals 15 residues. The germline V gene has CDR1 MNHEY and CDR2 SVGAGI. CDR3 DNA: TGTGCCAGCAGACACCGGGAGAGAACCTACAATGAGCAGTTCTTC. As protein: CASRHRERTYNEQFF.